A selection of T cell receptor beta chains follows, all from one sample in a study of blood T cells in healthy people across ages. TCRdb reprocessed the 5' RACE reads with MiXCR, giving one entry per CDR3 protein. This sample has hundreds of thousands of distinct CDR3 sequences, with approximately 60% found just once. Sequences were obtained from blood. These receptors all come from a man aged 35-49 years in good health. CDR3s include the opening cysteine and the closing phenylalanine or tryptophan. A D gene is named only where the DNA matches it firmly. Some rows mark clone size as missing; the rest say once, few, many or name a class of expanded clone.

>NA|TRBD2|TRBJ2-5|TRBV11-3
TGTGCCAGCAGCCAAGGGACTAGCGGGAGAATTATGGAGACCCAGTACTTC
CASSQGTSGRIMETQYF
>many|TRBD1|TRBJ1-5|TRBV14
TGTGCCAGCAGTACAGGGGGCAATCAGCCCCAGCATTTT
CASSTGGNQPQHF
>NA|NA|TRBJ2-6|TRBV5-1
TGCGCCAGCAGCTTACGGACACAGAGCTCTGGGGCCAACGTCCTGACTTTC
CASSLRTQSSGANVLTF
>NA|TRBD1|TRBJ2-7|TRBV6-2/TRBV6-3
TGTGCCAGCAGTAAGGGGGCTTTGAGCTCCTACGAGCAGTACTTC
CASSKGALSSYEQYF
>NA|TRBD2|TRBJ2-7|TRBV3-1
TGTGCCAGCAGCCGCGGGACAGCGGGAGGTATCTCCTACGAGCAGTACTTC
CASSRGTAGGISYEQYF
>NA|NA|TRBJ2-5|TRBV29-1
TGCAGCGAGTGGGCTCGAGAGACCCAGTACTTC
CSEWARETQYF
>few|NA|TRBJ2-1|TRBV3-1
TGTGCCAGCAGCCAACAAGGGGGGAATGAGCAGTTCTTC
CASSQQGGNEQFF
>NA|NA|TRBJ1-5|TRBV21-1
TGTGCCAGCAGCATTCCCGGGACAAGGTATAGCAATCAGCCCCAGCATTTT
CASSIPGTRYSNQPQHF
>NA|NA|TRBJ1-5|TRBV5-8
TGTGCCAGCAGAGGAGTCAATCAGCCCCAGCATTTT
CASRGVNQPQHF
>NA|TRBD2|TRBJ2-7|TRBV12-3/TRBV12-4
TGTGCCAGCAGAGAGGGACTAGCGGGAGTTGGTTTCCACGAGCAGTACTTC
CASREGLAGVGFHEQYF
>NA|TRBD1|TRBJ1-6|TRBV7-9
TGTGCCACCTGGGACAGCAAATTTAATTCACCCCTCCACTTT
CATWDSKFNSPLHF
>many|NA|TRBJ2-6|TRBV27
TGTGCCAGCAGTCCCCCACAGGGCGCTGGGGCCAACGTCCTGACTTTC
CASSPPQGAGANVLTF
>NA|TRBD2|TRBJ2-7|TRBV28
TGTGCCAGCAACCCCGGGAGACTAGCGGGGGGCCTCTACCCCTACGAGCAGTACTTC
CASNPGRLAGGLYPYEQYF
>once|NA|TRBJ2-5|TRBV7-2
TGTGCCAGCAGCCCCCTGATCATCCCTAACCAAGAGACCCAGTACTTC
CASSPLIIPNQETQYF
>NA|TRBD1|TRBJ2-7|TRBV6-5
TGTGCCAGCAGGGACTCCTGGACAGGGAGAGCCTACGAGCAGTACTTC
CASRDSWTGRAYEQYF
>NA|TRBD2|TRBJ2-4|TRBV7-8
TGTGCCAGCAGCTTAGGACTAGCGGGGCTAGCCAAAAACATTCAGTACTTC
CASSLGLAGLAKNIQYF
>NA|NA|TRBJ2-1|TRBV3-1
TGTGCCAGCAGCCAATTCGGGAATGAGCAGTTCTTC
CASSQFGNEQFF
>NA|NA|TRBJ2-7|TRBV27
TGTGCCAGCAAAGGGATAATGTCCTACGAGCAGTACTTC
CASKGIMSYEQYF
>NA|TRBD2|TRBJ2-5|TRBV5-1
TGCGCCAGCAGCTGGGGGACTAGCGGGACCGAGACCCAGTACTTC
CASSWGTSGTETQYF
>once|NA|TRBJ1-1|TRBV9
TGTGCCAGCAGCGTAGCCACTGAAGCTTTCTTT
CASSVATEAFF
>NA|TRBD1|TRBJ1-1|TRBV5-1
TGCGCCAGCAGCTCGGGTGACAGGGAGGCTTTCTTT
CASSSGDREAFF
>once|TRBD2|TRBJ2-3|TRBV12-3/TRBV12-4
TGTGCCAGCAGTTCGGGACTAGCGGGGAGGGTAGACACAGATACGCAGTATTTT
CASSSGLAGRVDTDTQYF
>NA|NA|TRBJ2-1|TRBV29-1
TGCAGCGTTGATGGTTTACTAGCAGCAATCAATGAGCAGTTCTTC
CSVDGLLAAINEQFF
>many|TRBD2|TRBJ2-2|TRBV7-9
TGTGCCACCAGCGGGAGACCGAACACCGGGGAGCTGTTTTTT
CATSGRPNTGELFF
>few|NA|TRBJ2-5|TRBV18
TGTGCCAGCTCGACTGCTGGGTTTGCCTCACAAGAGACCCAGTACTTC
CASSTAGFASQETQYF
>NA|NA|TRBJ2-1|TRBV12-3/TRBV12-4
TGTGCCAGCAGTTTGGGGGGAGGATACTCCTACAATGAGCAGTTCTTC
CASSLGGGYSYNEQFF
>NA|NA|TRBJ2-5|TRBV4-1
TGCGCCAGCAGCCATCCTAAGGGGTCAGGGGAGACCCAGTACTTC
CASSHPKGSGETQYF
>NA|NA|TRBJ2-1|TRBV20-1
TGCAGTGCTCTTGGGCCTCTAGTCGAGCAGTTCTTC
CSALGPLVEQFF
>NA|NA|TRBJ1-2|TRBV9
TGTGCCAGCAGCCCTCGACGGACGGAGGGCTACACCTTC
CASSPRRTEGYTF
>few|TRBD1|TRBJ2-7|TRBV4-3
TGCGCCAGCAGCCAAGAATATCCTTTCGGGTTGGGACAGATTAGCTCCTACGAGCAGTACTTC
CASSQEYPFGLGQISSYEQYF
>NA|TRBD1|TRBJ2-1|TRBV7-8
TGTGCCAGCAGCCGGACAGGGGACGCCTACAATGAGCAGTTCTTC
CASSRTGDAYNEQFF
>NA|TRBD2|TRBJ2-5|TRBV4-2
TGTGCCAGCAGCCAAGATAGCTCCGGGACTAGCGGGAGTAGTGAGCAGTACTTC
CASSQDSSGTSGSSEQYF
>NA|NA|TRBJ2-4|TRBV7-3
TGTGCCAGCAGCTTTGGGACTGGACAGTACATTCAGTACTTC
CASSFGTGQYIQYF
>few|TRBD2|TRBJ2-5|TRBV7-2
TGTGCCAGCACCATCGGAGCGGGGGGCATAGAAATCGGGACCCAGTACTTC
CASTIGAGGIEIGTQYF
>NA|TRBD2|TRBJ2-1|TRBV6-2/TRBV6-3
TGTGCCAGCAAGGCTAGCGGTTCCTACAGTGAGCAGTTCTTC
CASKASGSYSEQFF
>NA|NA|TRBJ2-1|TRBV7-3
TGTGCCAGCAGCTTAGTTGCAGGGTGGACGGGTAATGAGCAGTTCTTC
CASSLVAGWTGNEQFF
>NA|NA|TRBJ2-7|TRBV28
TGTGCCAGCAGTCAGCCCCAGGGACCTACTGAGCAGTACTTC
CASSQPQGPTEQYF
>NA|TRBD1|TRBJ2-7|TRBV7-9
TGTGCCAGCAGCTTATTGGGACAGGCATTTCCCTACGAGCAGTACTTC
CASSLLGQAFPYEQYF
>NA|NA|TRBJ2-5|TRBV29-1
TGCAGCGTTGAAGGGAGGGGGGGGAACCGATTTGCGGGGACCCAGTACTTC
CSVEGRGGNRFAGTQYF
>NA|NA|TRBJ2-5|TRBV2
TGTGCCACGCATTCAGACGCGGGACCACAAGAGACCCAGTACTTC
CATHSDAGPQETQYF
>few|TRBD1|TRBJ2-7|TRBV2
TGTGCCAGCAGTGAGGGGGACAGTTCCTTCTACGAGCAGTACTTC
CASSEGDSSFYEQYF
>NA|TRBD2|TRBJ2-4|TRBV10-3
TGTGCCATCAGGGCCTCCGGGACTAGCGTGAGGCTCTCGATGGAGCAGTACTTC
CAIRASGTSVRLSMEQYF
>NA|NA|TRBJ1-2|TRBV6-2/TRBV6-3
TGTGCCAGCAGTGGATCCGGGACGGGATATGGCTACACCTTC
CASSGSGTGYGYTF
>few|NA|TRBJ2-5|TRBV6-5
TGTGCCAGCAGTTACGAGGATCGGGAGACCCAGTACTTC
CASSYEDRETQYF
>few|NA|TRBJ2-5|TRBV6-2/TRBV6-3
TGTGCCACACAAGCCTTCGGACAGTTAGGAGAGACCCAGTACTTC
CATQAFGQLGETQYF
>NA|NA|TRBJ2-6|TRBV4-1
TGCGCCAGCAGCCAAGATCAAGGGCGCAACAGGTTCACTGGGGCCAACGTCCTGACTTTC
CASSQDQGRNRFTGANVLTF
>NA|NA|TRBJ1-2|TRBV5-1
TGCGCCAGCAGCGTGGCCGATAACTATGGCTACACCTTC
CASSVADNYGYTF